A single sample gave rise to the 17 T cell receptor beta chains below, sequenced in a study of shared clonotypes between healthy human individuals. Method: immunoSEQ multiplex PCR; TCRdb's copy keeps in-frame clones and lacks some. This table has approximately 700,000 clones, roughly 72% appearing once. Input material: memory CD4+ T cells sorted from blood. The subset: CD45RA-negative fraction. These receptors were collected from a woman aged 25 to 39 in good health.

The chain carries TRBV6-5 and TRBJ1-2; D gene unclear. Germline V gene lookup returns CDR1 MNHEY and CDR2 SVGAGI. Trimming left V 7 bases short and J 7 bases short, with 16 bases between. The CDR3 runs to 13 residues. The DNA for the CDR3 is TGTGCCAGCACCCTGGGGAGGGTCGGTGGCTACACCTTC. Encoded protein: CASTLGRVGGYTF.

The genes are TRBV5-6 and TRBJ1-2; the D gene is possibly TRBD1 (5 bases). V was cut by 0 bases and J by 4 bases, with 13 bases left in between. CDR1 and CDR2 (germline): SGHDT, YYEEEE. The CDR3 contains 15 residues. The CDR3 protein is CASSLAGPGGYGYTF. The CDR3 region has the DNA TGTGCCAGCAGCTTGGCCGGTCCGGGGGGCTATGGCTACACCTTC. The full variable domain, completed using reference TRBV5-6 and TRBJ1-2, is DAGVTQSPTHLIKTRGQQVTLRCSPKSGHDTVSWYQQALGQGPQFIFQYYEEEERQRGNFPDRFSGHQFPNYSSELNVNALLLGDSALYLCASSLAGPGGYGYTFGSGTRLTVV.

The rearrangement joins TRBV7-8 to TRBJ1-4; D uncertain. Between the trimmed V and J ends, which lost 5 bases and 4 bases, there was a span of 14 bases. The CDR3 loop spans 15 amino acids. In germline, CDR1 is SGHVS, CDR2 FQNEAQ. For the CDR3, the DNA is TGTGCCAGCAGCATTAGACGGTTCCTTAATGAAAAACTGTTTTTT. It translates to CASSIRRFLNEKLFF. The entire variable domain, with the rest obtained from reference TRBV7-8 and TRBJ1-4, is as follows: GAGVSQSPRYKVAKRGQDVALRCDPISGHVSLFWYQQALGQGPEFLTYFQNEAQLDKSGLPSDRFFAERPEGSVSTLKIQRTQQEDSAVYLCASSIRRFLNEKLFFGSGTQLSVL.

V and J are TRBV5-1 and TRBJ2-7; no clear D. The germline V gene has CDR1 SGHRS and CDR2 YFSETQ. This CDR3 region has 15 residues. Trimming took 4 bases from V and 6 from J, leaving 20 bases between them. The CDR3 DNA is TGCGCCAGCAGCCCCCTCTCTGGAAAGATCACCGAGCAGTACTTC. It is translated as CASSPLSGKITEQYF.

The J gene is TRBJ2-2, the V gene TRBV6-1; 14 bases match TRBD2. The CDR3 has 15 residues. CDR1 is MNHNS, CDR2 SASEGT, per germline. The V segment lost 8 bases and the J segment 5 bases; nucleotides outside the gene matches: 4. CDR3 sequence reads: CASRGLAGVTGELFF. The CDR3 coding sequence is TGTGCCAGCCGGGGACTAGCGGGAGTTACCGGGGAGCTGTTTTTT.

This sequence joins TRBV7-2 and TRBJ2-7; D is unresolved. Trimming shortened V by 3 bases and J by 3 bases, and 6 bases separated the two germline ends. The CDR3 is 12 residues long. Per germline, CDR1 SGHTA and CDR2 FQGNSA. CDR3 sequence reads: CASSFSVYEQYF. The CDR3 nucleotides read TGTGCCAGCAGCTTTTCGGTCTACGAGCAGTACTTC.

The CDR3 spells CASSHRGSGRFETQYF. Here the CDR3 DNA reads TGTGCCAGCAGTCACCGCGGTAGCGGGAGATTCGAGACCCAGTACTTC. This chain uses TRBV11-2 with TRBJ2-5, with 9 bases that match TRBD2. The germline gives CDR1 SGHAT, CDR2 FQNNGV. Unmatched junction bases numbered 13, after V lost 6 bases and J lost 5 bases. The CDR3 sequence is 16 residues long.

The chain has TRBV7-8 and TRBJ2-5, with 7 nucleotides matching TRBD1. CDR3 size: 15 residues. In germline, CDR1 is SGHVS, CDR2 FQNEAQ. V shed 1 base, J shed 5 bases, and the junction held 7 bases outside the gene matches. The CDR3 region is CASSLGGGRRETQYF. The CDR3 coding sequence is TGTGCCAGCAGCTTAGGAGGGGGCAGAAGGGAGACCCAGTACTTC.

The chain carries TRBV2 and TRBJ2-7; D call uncertain. The CDR3 runs to 14 residues. Per the germline V gene, CDR1 is SNHLY and CDR2 is FYNNEI. Trimming cost V 2 bases and J 4 bases, with 12 bases left between them. The CDR3 is CASSERQPVYEQYF. The CDR3 bases are TGTGCCAGCAGTGAACGTCAGCCGGTGTACGAGCAGTACTTC.

As regards this clone: The sample carries other DNA sequences with the same CDR3. V and J are TRBV28 and TRBJ2-7; 7 bases fit TRBD2. Germline values: CDR1 MDHEN, CDR2 SYDVKM. There are 16 residues in the CDR3. The J segment lost 2 bases and the V segment lost 2 bases, leaving 9 bases of the junction unmatched. CDR3 sequence reads: CASSLDGGSSPYEQYF. The DNA of the CDR3 is TGTGCCAGCAGTTTAGATGGCGGGAGCTCACCCTACGAGCAGTACTTC.

The chain employs TRBV2 and TRBJ2-1; TRBD2 matches 10 bases. V lost 7 bases, J lost 7 bases, and 10 bases stayed unmatched. Per the germline V gene, CDR1 is SNHLY and CDR2 is FYNNEI. The CDR3 extends over 15 amino acids. The CDR3 nucleotides read TGTGCCAGCAATGGAAGGACTAGCGGTCTAAATGAGCAGTTCTTC. This encodes CASNGRTSGLNEQFF. Looking up the rest from reference TRBV2 and TRBJ2-1 gives the full variable domain: EPEVTQTPSHQVTQMGQEVILRCVPISNHLYFYWYRQILGQKVEFLVSFYNNEISEKSEIFDDQFSVERPDGSNFTLKIRSTKLEDSAMYFCASNGRTSGLNEQFFGPGTRLTVL.

This chain links TRBV7-9 with TRBJ2-2; D unresolved. The V and J ends lost 0 bases and 5 bases respectively, with 10 bases between them. Per the germline V gene, CDR1 is SEHNR and CDR2 is FQNEAQ (reference sequence). The CDR3 spans 15 residues. The CDR3 coding sequence is TGTGCCAGCAGCTTAGCGGTTTGGGGAACCGGGGAGCTGTTTTTT. This encodes CASSLAVWGTGELFF.

The table lists this clone with a few counts. The chain links TRBV5-1 to TRBJ2-6; D remains unclear. The CDR3 sequence is 16 residues long. Trimming cost V 4 bases and J 0 bases, with 11 bases left between them. The germline CDR1 and CDR2 sequences are SGHRS and YFSETQ. CDR3 sequence reads: CASSPRTGSGANVLTF. The CDR3 coding sequence is TGCGCCAGCAGCCCTCGGACGGGCTCTGGGGCCAACGTCCTGACTTTC. The whole variable domain, filled in from reference TRBV5-1 and TRBJ2-6, reads KAGVTQTPRYLIKTRGQQVTLSCSPISGHRSVSWYQQTPGQGLQFLFEYFSETQRNKGNFPGRFSGRQFSNSRSEMNVSTLELGDSALYLCASSPRTGSGANVLTFGAGSRLTVL.

This clone showed up just a few times. The CDR3 spells CASSEIRLADTGELFF. For the CDR3, the DNA is TGTGCCAGCAGTGAGATCCGACTAGCGGACACCGGGGAGCTGTTTTTT. The rearrangement joins TRBV2 to TRBJ2-2; 9 bases fit TRBD2. Germline CDR1 and CDR2: SNHLY and FYNNEI. CDR3 length: 16 residues. Losses at the gene ends were 3 bases for V and 3 bases for J; bases not matched to a gene: 5.

The rearrangement joins TRBV28 to TRBJ2-7; D is unresolved. V lost 2 bases, J lost 6 bases, and 14 bases lay in between. CDR1 is MDHEN and CDR2 is SYDVKM in the germline V gene. The CDR3 totals 14 residues. Written as DNA, the CDR3 is TGTGCCAGCAGTTTAGCTAATAGCTTCAGCGAGCAGTACTTC. It yields the protein CASSLANSFSEQYF.

The V and J genes are TRBV7-6 and TRBJ1-1, with 10 bases lining up with TRBD1. After removal of 2 bases from V and 5 bases from J, the junction contained 2 bases not matched to a gene. Germline values: CDR1 SGHVS, CDR2 FNYEAQ. CDR3 length equals 14 residues. Here the CDR3 DNA reads TGTGCCAGCAGCTTACGACAGGGGGCAACTGAAGCTTTCTTT. Its protein is CASSLRQGATEAFF.

The gene calls are TRBV28 and TRBJ1-5; perhaps TRBD1 as D (6 bases). There are 14 residues in the CDR3. Trimming took off 7 bases at V and 3 bases at J, with 13 bases between the two ends. Germline V gene lookup returns CDR1 MDHEN and CDR2 SYDVKM. CDR3 loop: CASTLRGNNQPQHF. CDR3 DNA: TGTGCCAGCACCTTGAGGGGGAACAATCAGCCCCAGCATTTT.